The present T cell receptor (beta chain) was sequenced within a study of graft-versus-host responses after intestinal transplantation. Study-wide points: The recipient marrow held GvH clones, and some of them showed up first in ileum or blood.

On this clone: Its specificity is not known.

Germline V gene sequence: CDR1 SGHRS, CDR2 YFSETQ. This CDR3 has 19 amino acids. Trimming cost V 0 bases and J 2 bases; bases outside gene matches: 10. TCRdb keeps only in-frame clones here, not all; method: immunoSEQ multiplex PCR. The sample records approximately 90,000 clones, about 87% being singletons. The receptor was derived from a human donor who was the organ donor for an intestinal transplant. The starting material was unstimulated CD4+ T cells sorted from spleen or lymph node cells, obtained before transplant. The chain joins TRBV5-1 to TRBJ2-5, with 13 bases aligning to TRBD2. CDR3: CASSLGGLAGAKIQETQYF. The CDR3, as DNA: TGCGCCAGCAGCTTGGGAGGACTAGCGGGAGCAAAAATACAAGAGACCCAGTACTTC.